This T cell receptor beta chain came from a study of cytomegalovirus exposure and HLA in healthy donors. Findings and limits, study-wide: Analysis was carried out at a later point, and it linked a missense DCLRE1C variant to TCR beta V- and J-gene trimming. Previously analyzed data showed that most TCR beta V segments were productive at a frequency of about 87% or about 30%. There was a cluster of highly shared sequence variants that was likely a sequencing artifact.

As for the donors, each was a healthy bone marrow donor. Amplification used 60 Vbeta primers and 13 Jbeta primers. Assay: immunoSEQ multiplex PCR; the TCRdb copy retains only in-frame clones and omits some. The sample lists around 74,000 clones, 79% occurring once. This clone has more than one count but fewer than ten. The antigen is unknown. The V gene lost 7 bases and the J gene lost 4 bases, with 16 bases spanning the gap. The CDR3 length is 14 residues. The germline V gene encodes CDR1 SNHLY and CDR2 FYNNEI. The chain links TRBV2 to TRBJ1-1; tentatively, D is TRBD1 (5 bases). Material: PBMCs. The source of this sequence is a man aged 25 to 40 in good health and CMV-seronegative. This chain's CDR3 is CASTSIGGSTEAFF. CDR3 DNA: TGTGCCAGCACCTCAATCGGGGGAAGCACTGAAGCTTTCTTT.